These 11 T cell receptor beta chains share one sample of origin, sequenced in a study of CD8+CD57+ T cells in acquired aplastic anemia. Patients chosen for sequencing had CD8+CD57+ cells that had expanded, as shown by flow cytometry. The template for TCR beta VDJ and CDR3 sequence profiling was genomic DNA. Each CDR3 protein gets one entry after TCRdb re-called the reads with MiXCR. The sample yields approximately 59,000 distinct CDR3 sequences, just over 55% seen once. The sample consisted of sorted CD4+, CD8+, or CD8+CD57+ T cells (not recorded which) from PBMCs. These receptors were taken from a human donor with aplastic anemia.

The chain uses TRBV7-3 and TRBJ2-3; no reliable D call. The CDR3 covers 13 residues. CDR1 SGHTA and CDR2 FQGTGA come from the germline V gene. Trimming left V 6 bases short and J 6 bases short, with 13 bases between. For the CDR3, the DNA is TGTGCCAGCAGTCTATCCGTAAGGGATACGCAGTATTTT. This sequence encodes CASSLSVRDTQYF. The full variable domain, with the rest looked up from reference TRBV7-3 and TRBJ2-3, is GAGVSQTPSNKVTEKGKYVELRCDPISGHTALYWYRQSLGQGPEFLIYFQGTGAADDSGLPNDRFFAVRPEGSVSTLKIQRTERGDSAVYLCASSLSVRDTQYFGPGTRLTVL.

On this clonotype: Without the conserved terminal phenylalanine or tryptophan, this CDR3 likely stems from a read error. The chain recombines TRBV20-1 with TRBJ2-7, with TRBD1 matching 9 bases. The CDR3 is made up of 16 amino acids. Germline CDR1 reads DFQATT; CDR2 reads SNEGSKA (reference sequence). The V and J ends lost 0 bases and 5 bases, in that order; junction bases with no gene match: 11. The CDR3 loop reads CSARDLPGQGVDEQYL. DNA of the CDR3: TGCAGTGCTAGAGATTTGCCGGGACAGGGTGTGGACGAGCAGTACCTC.

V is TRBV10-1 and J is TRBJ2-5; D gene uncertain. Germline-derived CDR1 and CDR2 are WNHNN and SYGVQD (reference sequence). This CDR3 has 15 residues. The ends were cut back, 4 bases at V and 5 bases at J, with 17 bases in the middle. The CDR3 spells CASSVRAGQRETQYF. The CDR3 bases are TGCGCCAGCAGTGTAAGGGCCGGCCAAAGGGAGACCCAGTACTTC.

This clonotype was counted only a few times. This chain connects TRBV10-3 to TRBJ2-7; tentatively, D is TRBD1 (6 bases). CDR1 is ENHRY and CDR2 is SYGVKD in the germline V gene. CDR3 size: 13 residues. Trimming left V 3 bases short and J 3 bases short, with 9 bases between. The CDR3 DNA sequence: TGTGCCATCAGTGATGGCAGGGGCTACGAGCAGTACTTC. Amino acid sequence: CAISDGRGYEQYF.

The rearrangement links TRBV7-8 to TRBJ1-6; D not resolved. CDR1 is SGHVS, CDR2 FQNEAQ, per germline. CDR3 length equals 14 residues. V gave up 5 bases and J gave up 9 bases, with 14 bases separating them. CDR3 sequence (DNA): TGTGCCAGCAGCATAAGGGAGGGTGGTTCACCCCTCCACTTT. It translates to CASSIREGGSPLHF.

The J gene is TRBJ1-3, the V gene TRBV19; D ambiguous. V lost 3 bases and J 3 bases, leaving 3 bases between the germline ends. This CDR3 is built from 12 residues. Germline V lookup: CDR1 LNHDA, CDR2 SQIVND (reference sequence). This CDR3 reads CASSILGNTIYF. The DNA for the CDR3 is TGTGCCAGTAGTATTCTTGGAAACACCATATATTTT.

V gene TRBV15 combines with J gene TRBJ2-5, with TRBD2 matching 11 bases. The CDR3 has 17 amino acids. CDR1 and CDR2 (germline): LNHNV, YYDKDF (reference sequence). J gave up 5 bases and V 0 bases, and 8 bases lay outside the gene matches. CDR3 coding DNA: TGTGCCACCAGCAGAGATGTGTCTAGCGGGGGGTGGGAGACCCAGTACTTC. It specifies CATSRDVSSGGWETQYF.

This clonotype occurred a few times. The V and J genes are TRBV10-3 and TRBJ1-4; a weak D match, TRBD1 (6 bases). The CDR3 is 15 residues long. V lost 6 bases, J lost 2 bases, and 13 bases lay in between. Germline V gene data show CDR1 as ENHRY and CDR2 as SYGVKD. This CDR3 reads CAIREQGGTNEKLFF. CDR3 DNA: TGTGCCATCAGGGAACAGGGAGGCACTAATGAAAAACTGTTTTTT.

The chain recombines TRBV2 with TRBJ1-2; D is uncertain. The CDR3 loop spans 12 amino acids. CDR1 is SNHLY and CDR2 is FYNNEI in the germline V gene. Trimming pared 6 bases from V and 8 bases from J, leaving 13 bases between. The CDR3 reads CASRLGSGGYTF. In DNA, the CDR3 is TGTGCCAGCAGGTTGGGTTCTGGGGGCTACACCTTC.

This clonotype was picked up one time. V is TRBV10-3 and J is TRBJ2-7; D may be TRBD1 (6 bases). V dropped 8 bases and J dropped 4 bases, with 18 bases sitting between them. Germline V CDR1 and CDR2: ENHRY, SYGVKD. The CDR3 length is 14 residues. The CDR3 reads CAIAGQSTAYEQYF. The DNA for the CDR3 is TGTGCCATCGCAGGACAGTCTACCGCATACGAGCAGTACTTC.

DNA of the CDR3: TGTGCCAGCAGCGTAGGTGGTGGCTCTGGAAACACCATATATTTT. As protein: CASSVGGGSGNTIYF. This rearrangement joins TRBV9 to TRBJ1-3; D ambiguous. CDR1 is SGDLS, CDR2 YYNGEE, per germline. The ends were cut back, 0 bases at V and 0 bases at J, with 7 bases in the middle. This CDR3 is 15 amino acids long. The complete variable domain, with remaining parts taken from reference TRBV9 and TRBJ1-3, reads DSGVTQTPKHLITATGQRVTLRCSPRSGDLSVYWYQQSLDQGLQFLIQYYNGEERAKGNILERFSAQQFPDLHSELNLSSLELGDSALYFCASSVGGGSGNTIYFGEGSWLTVV.